The 7 T cell receptor beta chains reported below all come from one sample, sequenced in a study of cytomegalovirus exposure and HLA in healthy donors. It was with 60 Vbeta and 13 Jbeta primers that the PCR ran. Sequencing was performed with immunoSEQ multiplex PCR; in TCRdb, only in-frame clones are kept and a portion is missing. This sample yields 97,000 or so clones, of which approximately 77% are seen a single time; 9.6% belongs to the top ten. Source material: PBMCs. These receptors came from a male donor in good health and CMV-seropositive.

This rearrangement joins TRBV5-4 to TRBJ1-6; 7 bases match TRBD1. Germline V gene lookup returns CDR1 SGHNT and CDR2 YYREEE (reference sequence). This CDR3 contains 15 residues. After removal of 4 bases from V and 5 bases from J, the junction contained 6 bases not matched to a gene. The CDR3 sequence: CASSPGQLHNSPLHF. CDR3 in DNA: TGTGCCAGCAGCCCGGGACAGCTCCATAATTCACCCCTCCACTTT. The full variable domain, its missing parts supplied by reference TRBV5-4 and TRBJ1-6, is ETGVTQSPTHLIKTRGQQVTLRCSSQSGHNTVSWYQQALGQGPQFIFQYYREEENGRGNFPPRFSGLQFPNYSSELNVNALELDDSALYLCASSPGQLHNSPLHFGNGTRLTVT.

The chain couples TRBV5-1 to TRBJ2-7; D call uncertain. Germline V lookup: CDR1 SGHRS, CDR2 YFSETQ. V gave up 0 bases and J gave up 4 bases, with 11 bases separating them. CDR3 length equals 14 residues. CDR3 amino acids: CASSLVGSAYEQYF. CDR3 bases: TGCGCCAGCAGCTTGGTTGGCTCCGCATACGAGCAGTACTTC.

The V gene is TRBV10-3, the J gene TRBJ2-7, with 9 bases lining up with TRBD1. V was pared by 11 bases and J by 3 bases, with 8 bases of the junction left unmatched. The germline gives CDR1 ENHRY, CDR2 SYGVKD. The CDR3 covers 13 residues. This CDR3 is CAVAGTGLYEQYF. The CDR3 bases are TGTGCCGTCGCCGGGACAGGGCTCTACGAGCAGTACTTC.

The CDR3: CASSFAASGINEQFF. CDR3 sequence (DNA): TGTGCCAGCAGCTTCGCAGCTAGCGGGATCAATGAGCAGTTCTTC. The rearrangement links TRBV7-6 to TRBJ2-1, with TRBD2 matching 9 bases. Trimming at V came to 3 bases and at J to 6 bases, leaving 6 bases not matched to a gene. This CDR3 region has 15 residues. Per germline, CDR1 SGHVS and CDR2 FNYEAQ.

This clone was seen a few times. V is TRBV2 and J is TRBJ2-7, with 8 positions matching TRBD2. From germline, CDR1 is SNHLY and CDR2 FYNNEI. This CDR3 region has 15 residues. After removal of 6 bases from V and 2 bases from J, the junction contained 9 bases not matched to a gene. As DNA, the CDR3 is TGTGCCAGCAGCCGACTAGCGAGTAACACCTACGAGCAGTACTTC. This sequence encodes CASSRLASNTYEQYF.

The chain uses TRBV7-9 and TRBJ2-5, with D possibly being TRBD2 (6 bases). V lost 1 base and J lost 3, with 9 bases in between. Germline V lookup: CDR1 SEHNR, CDR2 FQNEAQ (reference sequence). CDR3 length equals 14 residues. For the CDR3, the DNA is TGTGCCAGCAGCTTAGATGGGACTGAAGAGACCCAGTACTTC. This codes for CASSLDGTEETQYF.

In this sample, this clone turned up a few times. V and J are TRBV5-1 and TRBJ2-3; a possible D gene is TRBD1 (6 bases). V lost 0 bases, J lost 3 bases, and 14 bases lay in between. This CDR3 contains 16 residues. In germline, CDR1 is SGHRS, CDR2 YFSETQ. The CDR3 bases are TGCGCCAGCAGCTTGGGTCAGGGGATCCCTACAGATACGCAGTATTTT. Encoded protein: CASSLGQGIPTDTQYF. Drawing the rest from reference TRBV5-1 and TRBJ2-3, the complete variable domain is KAGVTQTPRYLIKTRGQQVTLSCSPISGHRSVSWYQQTPGQGLQFLFEYFSETQRNKGNFPGRFSGRQFSNSRSEMNVSTLELGDSALYLCASSLGQGIPTDTQYFGPGTRLTVL.